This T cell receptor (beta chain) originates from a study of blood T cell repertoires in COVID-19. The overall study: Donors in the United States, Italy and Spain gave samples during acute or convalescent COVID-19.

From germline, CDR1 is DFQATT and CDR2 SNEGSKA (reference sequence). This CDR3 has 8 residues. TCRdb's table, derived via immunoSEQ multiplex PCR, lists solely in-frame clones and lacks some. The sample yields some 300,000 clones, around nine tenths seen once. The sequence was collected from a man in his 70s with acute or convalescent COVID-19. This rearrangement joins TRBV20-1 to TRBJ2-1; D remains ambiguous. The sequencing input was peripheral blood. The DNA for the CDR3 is TGCAGGGTCGGGGAGCAGTTCTTC. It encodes CRVGEQFF.